This TCR beta chain was identified in a study of T cell responses to AZD1222 COVID-19 vaccine. Assay used: immunoSEQ multiplex PCR; TCRdb lists only in-frame clones, some missing. The data hold roughly 100,000 clones, with roughly nine tenths observed a single time. General study points: In a largely white British group with more females than males, clonal diversity was possibly underestimated. None of the repertoires were sampled until the peak T cell response had passed. Across the whole spike, CD4 TCRs peaked at regions 160-218 and 743-854.

The CDR3 length is 13 residues. V lost 8 bases to trimming and J lost 2 bases, with 12 bases between them. A word on this clone: Its antigen is unknown.

The chain combines TRBV12-3 or TRBV12-4 with TRBJ2-5; tentatively, D is TRBD1 (6 bases). The sequencing here drew on peripheral blood, taken 28 days after the second AZD1222 dose. The sequence derives from an adult who received the AZD1222 COVID-19 vaccine. The CDR3 DNA reads as TGTGCCAGCGGGGGCCGACTGCAAGAGACCCAGTACTTC. This encodes CASGGRLQETQYF.